This T cell receptor beta chain was documented in a study of cytomegalovirus exposure and HLA in healthy donors. A multiplex PCR was run with 60 Vbeta primers and 13 Jbeta primers. TCRdb's copy holds only in-frame clones and misses some; the assay was immunoSEQ multiplex PCR. The table lists 96,000 or so clones. CDR3 length equals 13 residues. CDR1 and CDR2 from the germline V gene are SQVTM and ANQGSEA. V gave up 7 bases and J gave up 4 bases; unmatched junction bases: 6. The gene calls are TRBV29-1 and TRBJ1-3; 8 bases match TRBD1. The specimen sequenced was PBMCs. The clonotype originates from a woman in her 30s in good health and CMV-seronegative. The CDR3 reads CSASTGGGNTIYF. CDR3 bases: TGCAGCGCTTCCACAGGGGGAGGAAACACCATATATTTT.